A single sample gave rise to the 29 T cell receptor beta chains below, sequenced in a study of spatial heterogeneity in lung cancer. TCRdb re-analysed the 5' RACE reads in MiXCR, keeping a single row per CDR3 protein. The top ten clones hold about 6.8% of a sample with more than 60,000 distinct CDR3 sequences, 8% of them seen once. Time point specified: sample taken at primary tumor resection. Sample: PBMCs, taken at surgery. The receptors shown here come from a male donor with early-stage non-small cell lung cancer.

This clonotype appeared a few times. The CDR3 DNA reads as TGTGCCAGCAGTTTAGGTGGCGAAGCACCCCTCCACTTT. Translating gives CASSLGGEAPLHF. The rearrangement links TRBV12-3 or TRBV12-4 to TRBJ1-6; no definite D call. V lost 1 base and J 11 bases, leaving 9 bases between the germline ends. The CDR3 is 13 residues long.

This clonotype showed up many times. This sequence joins TRBV7-3 and TRBJ2-2; D unclear. V was shortened by 5 bases and J by 5 bases, with 9 bases between the two germline ends. Germline V gives CDR1 SGHTA, CDR2 FQGTGA. CDR3 length: 13 residues. CDR3 amino acids: CASSPDGTGELFF. In DNA, the CDR3 is TGTGCCAGCAGCCCAGATGGGACCGGGGAGCTGTTTTTT.

This clonotype showed up many times. The chain couples TRBV5-1 to TRBJ2-2; TRBD2 might be the D (6 bases). V was cut by 4 bases and J by 8 bases, with 24 bases left in between. Germline V gives CDR1 SGHRS, CDR2 YFSETQ. The CDR3 has 17 residues. DNA of the CDR3: TGCGCCAGCAGCGAGGTTGTTGGGACTGCAACACCGGGGGAGCTGTTTTTT. This translates into CASSEVVGTATPGELFF.

The chain links TRBV11-2 to TRBJ2-1; 10 nucleotides line up with TRBD2. V shed 1 base, J shed 10 bases, and the junction held 7 bases outside the gene matches. Germline V gene sequence: CDR1 SGHAT, CDR2 FQNNGV. CDR3 size: 15 residues. CDR3 sequence reads: CASSLAIAGGREQFF. CDR3 in DNA: TGTGCCAGCAGCTTAGCCATAGCGGGAGGCCGGGAGCAGTTCTTC.

This clonotype showed up many times. The V call is TRBV7-9, the J call TRBJ1-4, with no clear D. CDR3 length: 15 amino acids. V was shortened by 4 bases and J by 0 bases, with 9 bases between the two germline ends. The germline gives CDR1 SEHNR, CDR2 FQNEAQ (reference sequence). This CDR3 reads CASSSALATNEKLFF. The CDR3 DNA sequence: TGTGCCAGCAGCTCAGCACTGGCAACTAATGAAAAACTGTTTTTT. Looking up the rest from reference TRBV7-9 and TRBJ1-4 gives the full variable domain: DTGVSQNPRHKITKRGQNVTFRCDPISEHNRLYWYRQTLGQGPEFLTYFQNEAQLEKSRLLSDRFSAERPKGSFSTLEIQRTEQGDSAMYLCASSSALATNEKLFFGSGTQLSVL.

This clonotype was picked up many times. This chain joins TRBV2 and TRBJ2-3, with 8 positions matching TRBD1. The CDR3 has 15 residues. J was trimmed by 0 bases and V by 4 bases; bases with no gene match: 3. CDR1 and CDR2 (germline): SNHLY, FYNNEI. The CDR3 nucleotides read TGTGCCAGCAGTGCCCAGGGGGCGAGCACAGATACGCAGTATTTT. Translating gives CASSAQGASTDTQYF.

This clonotype was detected only a few times. The limits of the CDR3 on the DNA are not certain, so only TCRdb's listed CDR3 is given. The chain employs TRBV12-3 or TRBV12-4 and TRBJ1-4; the table gives TRBD1 as D, unverified against the DNA. The CDR3 is 13 amino acids in total, end residues counted. The CDR3 spells CASSTSAHEKLFF.

This chain connects TRBV7-2 to TRBJ2-2; no firm D call. The CDR3 covers 15 residues. V lost 1 base and J lost 3, with 9 bases in between. Germline V gene sequence: CDR1 SGHTA, CDR2 FQGNSA. The CDR3 sequence: CASSLDFRDTGELFF. The CDR3 bases are TGTGCCAGCAGCTTAGACTTCCGGGACACCGGGGAGCTGTTTTTT. The variable domain in full, with the rest retrieved from reference TRBV7-2 and TRBJ2-2, is GAGVSQSPSNKVTEKGKDVELRCDPISGHTALYWYRQSLGQGLEFLIYFQGNSAPDKSGLPSDRFSAERTGGSVSTLTIQRTQQEDSAVYLCASSLDFRDTGELFFGEGSRLTVL.

This clonotype was detected once. The gene calls are TRBV4-2 and TRBJ2-3; 13 bases align to TRBD2. This CDR3 comprises 18 residues. V dropped 5 bases and J dropped 5; count of bases not matched to a gene: 13. Germline CDR1 reads LGHNA; CDR2 reads YNFKEQ. For the CDR3, the DNA is TGTGCCAGCAGCACCTCATTGACTAGCGGGAGGTCCCAAGATACGCAGTATTTT. Translating it yields CASSTSLTSGRSQDTQYF.

This clonotype occurred a few times. The V call is TRBV5-1, the J call TRBJ2-1; a possible D gene is TRBD2 (6 bases). CDR1 is SGHRS and CDR2 is YFSETQ in the germline V gene. V was clipped by 0 bases and J by 2 bases, with 9 bases between them. This CDR3 comprises 15 residues. CDR3 sequence (DNA): TGCGCCAGCAGCTTGGAGAGACTAGCCTACAATGAGCAGTTCTTC. Translated: CASSLERLAYNEQFF. The full variable domain, with the rest looked up from reference TRBV5-1 and TRBJ2-1, is KAGVTQTPRYLIKTRGQQVTLSCSPISGHRSVSWYQQTPGQGLQFLFEYFSETQRNKGNFPGRFSGRQFSNSRSEMNVSTLELGDSALYLCASSLERLAYNEQFFGPGTRLTVL.

This clonotype was observed at least ten times. The chain uses TRBV7-9 and TRBJ2-7; D is uncertain. The germline V and J ends were trimmed by 5 bases and 1 base, with 12 bases remaining between them. The CDR3 consists of 14 residues. The germline V gene has CDR1 SEHNR and CDR2 FQNEAQ (reference sequence). The CDR3, as DNA: TGTGCCAGCAGCCCGCCGCGGCAATCCTACGAGCAGTACTTC. This gives the protein CASSPPRQSYEQYF.

This rearrangement joins TRBV6-5 to TRBJ2-1, with 8 bases that match TRBD2. The trim removed 5 bases at V and 8 bases at J, leaving 5 bases unmatched. In germline, CDR1 is MNHEY, CDR2 SVGAGI. The CDR3 runs 13 residues. CDR3 nucleotides: TGTGCCAGCAGTCCGCAAGCGGGAGATGAGCAGTTCTTC. This encodes CASSPQAGDEQFF.

This clonotype was seen more than once but under ten times. The chain combines TRBV6-6 with TRBJ2-1, with D perhaps TRBD2 (6 bases). This CDR3 region has 13 residues. CDR1 and CDR2 (germline): MNHNY, SVGAGI (reference sequence). V gave up 8 bases and J gave up 4 bases, with 12 bases separating them. The CDR3 is CASYGREYNEQFF. CDR3 coding DNA: TGTGCCAGCTATGGACGGGAGTACAATGAGCAGTTCTTC.

Many counts were recorded for this clonotype. The chain links TRBV27 to TRBJ2-1, with 9 bases fitting TRBD2. Germline CDR1 MNHEY, CDR2 SMNVEV (reference sequence). This CDR3 spans 14 amino acids. After removal of 7 bases from V and 9 bases from J, the junction contained 10 bases not matched to a gene. In DNA, the CDR3 is TGTGCCAGCAATGGGGGGACTAGCATTAGTGAGCAGTTCTTC. Its translation: CASNGGTSISEQFF.

This clonotype was observed at least ten times. The J gene is TRBJ1-2, the V gene TRBV5-5, with D unresolved. V lost 0 bases, J lost 4 bases, and 10 bases lay in between. Germline CDR1 reads SGHKS; CDR2 reads YYEKEE (reference sequence). This CDR3 is built from 14 residues. CDR3 loop: CASSLVETFYGYTF. CDR3 bases: TGTGCCAGCAGCTTGGTTGAGACGTTCTATGGCTACACCTTC.

This clonotype was picked up many times. This chain uses TRBV20-1 with TRBJ2-3, with 7 bases aligning to TRBD1. The V and J ends lost 6 bases and 4 bases, in that order; junction bases with no gene match: 10. The CDR3 is 14 residues long. In germline, CDR1 is DFQATT, CDR2 SNEGSKA (reference sequence). The CDR3 here is CSAPMTGIPDTQYF. The CDR3, as DNA: TGCAGTGCCCCAATGACAGGGATCCCAGATACGCAGTATTTT.

V and J are TRBV5-4 and TRBJ2-3; 10 bases line up with TRBD1. In germline, CDR1 is SGHNT, CDR2 YYREEE (reference sequence). The junction had 12 bases not matched to a gene; V was cut back by 4 bases and J by 4 bases. The CDR3 contains 17 residues. Here the CDR3 reads CASSLPPTGGFADTQYF. CDR3 DNA sequence: TGTGCCAGCAGCCTGCCCCCGACAGGGGGCTTCGCAGATACGCAGTATTTT.

In its sample, this clonotype was seen many times. V is TRBV29-1 and J is TRBJ1-1, with 9 bases fitting TRBD1. CDR3 length equals 13 residues. CDR1 SQVTM and CDR2 ANQGSEA come from the germline V gene. The trim removed 4 bases at V and 6 bases at J, leaving 6 bases unmatched. The CDR3 DNA reads as TGCAGCGTTGCCGGGGACAGGGAATCTGAAGCTTTCTTT. Its translation is CSVAGDRESEAFF.

This clonotype was observed at least ten times. This chain uses TRBV19 with TRBJ1-5, with TRBD1 matching 7 bases. This CDR3 spans 13 amino acids. Germline loops: CDR1 LNHDA, CDR2 SQIVND (reference sequence). V was clipped by 8 bases and J by 2 bases; unmatched bases: 3. This chain's CDR3 is CASETGGNQPQHF. The CDR3 DNA reads TGTGCCAGTGAAACAGGGGGCAATCAGCCCCAGCATTTT.

Many counts were recorded for this clonotype. V usage is TRBV10-3 and J usage is TRBJ1-5; 7 bases line up with TRBD1. The germline CDR1 and CDR2 sequences are ENHRY and SYGVKD. The CDR3 sequence is 14 residues long. Unmatched junction bases numbered 4, after V lost 2 bases and J lost 6 bases. The CDR3 spells CAISEDREVQPQHF. DNA for the CDR3: TGTGCCATCAGTGAGGACAGGGAGGTTCAGCCCCAGCATTTT.

This clonotype was seen a few times. V and J are TRBV20-1 and TRBJ2-4; no definite D call. V was pared by 7 bases and J by 0 bases, with 13 bases between. Germline CDR1 DFQATT, CDR2 SNEGSKA (reference sequence). CDR3 length: 14 residues. The DNA of the CDR3 is TGCAGTGTTCAGGATATTCTAGCCAAAAACATTCAGTACTTC. Its translation: CSVQDILAKNIQYF.

This clonotype was seen repeatedly, ten times or more. The gene calls are TRBV3-1 and TRBJ1-2; 8 positions agree with TRBD1. V was pared by 5 bases and J by 8 bases, with 10 bases of the junction left unmatched. Per germline, CDR1 LGHDT and CDR2 YNNKEL (reference sequence). The length of the CDR3 is 14 residues. The CDR3 DNA is TGTGCCAGCAGCGCAGGGGGCGCGGGCATAGGCTACACCTTC. It yields the protein CASSAGGAGIGYTF.

In this sample, this clonotype turned up a few times. The chain joins TRBV5-5 to TRBJ1-5; D gene uncertain. The germline gives CDR1 SGHKS, CDR2 YYEKEE (reference sequence). The CDR3 sequence is 15 residues long. Trimming left V 2 bases short and J 0 bases short, with 9 bases between. The chain's CDR3 is CASSLRDSSNQPQHF. In DNA, the CDR3 is TGTGCCAGCAGCTTACGAGACTCTAGCAATCAGCCCCAGCATTTT. The entire variable domain, with the rest obtained from reference TRBV5-5 and TRBJ1-5, is as follows: DAGVTQSPTHLIKTRGQQVTLRCSPISGHKSVSWYQQVLGQGPQFIFQYYEKEERGRGNFPDRFSARQFPNYSSELNVNALLLGDSALYLCASSLRDSSNQPQHFGDGTRLSIL.

This clonotype was seen at least ten times. This chain uses TRBV2 with TRBJ2-7; no firm D call. CDR1 and CDR2 (germline): SNHLY, FYNNEI. CDR3 length: 11 residues. Trimming cost V 8 bases and J 8 bases, with 13 bases left between them. CDR3 sequence reads: CASGRSRQQYF. The CDR3 DNA reads as TGTGCCAGCGGTCGCTCCCGGCAGCAGTACTTC.

Ten or more counts support this clonotype. The V gene is TRBV20-1, the J gene TRBJ2-3, with D uncertain. Germline-derived CDR1 and CDR2 are DFQATT and SNEGSKA (reference sequence). The CDR3 totals 14 residues. V was cut by 5 bases and J by 1 base, with 13 bases left in between. The CDR3 nucleotides read TGCAGTGCTCTAGGACGGGTGGGCACAGATACGCAGTATTTT. Its translation: CSALGRVGTDTQYF.

The sample holds many counts of this clonotype. The CDR3 protein is CATANANSGNTIYF. CDR3 nucleotide sequence: TGTGCCACCGCCAATGCCAACTCTGGAAACACCATATATTTT. This chain links TRBV19 with TRBJ1-3; D is ambiguous. CDR3 length: 14 amino acids. Trimming took off 10 bases at V and 0 bases at J, with 13 bases between the two ends. CDR1 and CDR2 from the germline V gene are LNHDA and SQIVND (reference sequence).

At least ten counts were recorded for this clonotype. CDR3 sequence reads: CSIGQGGYTF. DNA of the CDR3: TGCAGCATCGGCCAGGGTGGCTACACCTTC. V is TRBV20-1 and J is TRBJ1-2, with D possibly matching TRBD1 (5 bases). This CDR3 is built from 10 residues. CDR1 and CDR2 (germline): DFQATT, SNEGSKA (reference sequence).

This chain's CDR3 is CASSSTGKGGEKLFF. CDR3 bases: TGCGCCAGCAGCTCGACAGGGAAGGGGGGAGAAAAACTGTTTTTT. V usage is TRBV5-1 and J usage is TRBJ1-4; TRBD1 matches at 7 bases. Germline trimming cut 3 bases from V and 8 bases from J; bases unmatched to any gene: 10. The CDR3 runs to 15 residues. Germline CDR1 reads SGHRS; CDR2 reads YFSETQ.

This clonotype was counted at least ten times. The gene calls are TRBV27 and TRBJ2-3; 7 nucleotides agree with TRBD2. The V gene's germline CDR1 is MNHEY and CDR2 SMNVEV (reference sequence). CDR3 length: 14 residues. Trimming at V came to 2 bases and at J to 6 bases, leaving 5 bases not matched to a gene. The CDR3 spells CASSLGRVHDTQYF. CDR3 nucleotides: TGTGCCAGCAGTTTAGGGAGGGTACACGATACGCAGTATTTT.